These 13 T cell receptor beta chains originate from one sample sequenced in a study of T-cell reconstitution after alpha-beta-depleted transplantation in children. Construction of the TCRbeta library involved unique molecular identifiers. MiXCR, run by TCRdb on the PCR reads, gives a single entry per CDR3 protein. The data show around 800,000 distinct CDR3 sequences, approximately 15% seen once. The sequenced sample was PBMCs, mostly from graft donor cells, obtained 360 days after TCRalphabeta/CD19-depleted stem cell transplant. These receptors were obtained from a male patient aged 10-17 years who had a stem cell transplant for acute lymphoblastic leukemia, so the T cells may come from the graft donor.

The chain uses TRBV12-3 or TRBV12-4 and TRBJ1-3; D possibly corresponds to TRBD1 (5 bases). This CDR3 comprises 14 residues. Trimming removed 8 bases at V and 4 bases at J, with 15 bases between. In nucleotides, the CDR3 is TGTGCCAGCTTAGGCTGGGGGAGCGGAAACACCATATATTTT. As protein: CASLGWGSGNTIYF.

This clonotype has only a few counts. This chain links TRBV20-1 with TRBJ2-2; tentatively, D is TRBD2 (6 bases). The V gene lost 1 base and the J gene lost 5 bases, with 29 bases spanning the gap. The length of the CDR3 is 20 residues. Germline loops: CDR1 DFQATT, CDR2 SNEGSKA (reference sequence). CDR3 sequence (DNA): TGCAGTGCTAGAGGTTATAGGGCTAGCGCCCCGCCCCGGGATACCGGGGAGCTGTTTTTT. This encodes CSARGYRASAPPRDTGELFF.

V is TRBV20-1 and J is TRBJ2-7; no firm D call. This CDR3 has 14 amino acids. Germline values: CDR1 DFQATT, CDR2 SNEGSKA (reference sequence). V was shortened by 0 bases and J by 3 bases, with 12 bases between the two germline ends. The CDR3 DNA reads TGCAGTGCTAGAGATGCTATCCCGGTCTACGAGCAGTACTTC. Translated: CSARDAIPVYEQYF.

The DNA for the CDR3 is TGCGCCAGCAGCTTTATCGGCGGTTACAATCAGCCCCAGCATTTT. It yields the protein CASSFIGGYNQPQHF. The rearrangement joins TRBV5-1 to TRBJ1-5; D ambiguous. Trimming removed 2 bases from V and 3 bases from J, with 12 bases in between. The CDR3 sequence is 15 residues long. The germline gives CDR1 SGHRS, CDR2 YFSETQ. The complete variable domain, with remaining parts taken from reference TRBV5-1 and TRBJ1-5, reads KAGVTQTPRYLIKTRGQQVTLSCSPISGHRSVSWYQQTPGQGLQFLFEYFSETQRNKGNFPGRFSGRQFSNSRSEMNVSTLELGDSALYLCASSFIGGYNQPQHFGDGTRLSIL.

V and J are TRBV4-1 and TRBJ2-1, with D possibly being TRBD1 (6 bases). Germline V gene lookup returns CDR1 MGHRA and CDR2 YSYEKL. Trimming cost V 1 base and J 6 bases, with 13 bases left between them. The CDR3 is 15 residues long. CDR3 sequence: CASSQATRQANEQFF. CDR3 coding DNA: TGCGCCAGCAGCCAAGCTACCAGACAGGCCAATGAGCAGTTCTTC.

The V gene is TRBV5-1, the J gene TRBJ1-4; 8 nucleotides line up with TRBD1. This CDR3 has 16 amino acids. Germline V gene lookup returns CDR1 SGHRS and CDR2 YFSETQ. The ends lost 4 bases at V and 8 bases at J; junction bases unmatched: 13. CDR3 nucleotide sequence: TGCGCCAGCAGCGCGCCGACAGGGGCTAAGGAGGAAAAACTGTTTTTT. This translates into CASSAPTGAKEEKLFF.

The table lists this clonotype with a few counts. In DNA, the CDR3 is TGTGCCAGCTCACCACCGGGTCTGGCGGGAGGCTACAATGAGCAGTTCTTC. This gives the protein CASSPPGLAGGYNEQFF. V is TRBV18 and J is TRBJ2-1; 8 positions agree with TRBD2. V gave up 0 bases and J gave up 3 bases; unmatched junction bases: 7. CDR3 length: 17 amino acids. Per germline, CDR1 KGHSH and CDR2 LQKENI.

This chain uses TRBV7-9 with TRBJ2-7, with TRBD1 matching over 8 bases. This CDR3 is built from 13 residues. V shed 7 bases and J 5 bases; nucleotides not matched to a gene: 7. In germline, CDR1 is SEHNR, CDR2 FQNEAQ (reference sequence). CDR3 nucleotide sequence: TGTGCCAGCACCGATTGGACAGGGAACGAGCAGTACTTC. This codes for CASTDWTGNEQYF.

This clonotype is a singleton in its sample. V and J are TRBV5-1 and TRBJ2-3; 14 bases align to TRBD2. The CDR3 loop spans 18 amino acids. With V trimmed by 4 bases and J by 5 bases, 12 bases remained unmatched. Germline V gene lookup returns CDR1 SGHRS and CDR2 YFSETQ. CDR3 sequence reads: CASSNRGGLAGAKDTQYF. The CDR3 nucleotides are TGCGCCAGCAGCAACCGGGGGGGACTAGCGGGAGCTAAAGATACGCAGTATTTT. The variable domain in full, with the rest retrieved from reference TRBV5-1 and TRBJ2-3, is KAGVTQTPRYLIKTRGQQVTLSCSPISGHRSVSWYQQTPGQGLQFLFEYFSETQRNKGNFPGRFSGRQFSNSRSEMNVSTLELGDSALYLCASSNRGGLAGAKDTQYFGPGTRLTVL.

The CDR3 protein is CASSQDSILAGGGDTQYF. CDR3 nucleotide sequence: TGTGCCAGCAGCCAAGATTCGATACTAGCGGGAGGTGGAGATACGCAGTATTTT. The chain carries TRBV3-1 and TRBJ2-3; 12 bases fit TRBD2. The junction had 9 bases not matched to a gene; V was cut back by 0 bases and J by 5 bases. This CDR3 region has 18 residues. CDR1 and CDR2 from the germline V gene are LGHDT and YNNKEL (reference sequence).

The chain joins TRBV24-1 to TRBJ2-7; D is unclear. In germline, CDR1 is KGHDR, CDR2 SFDVKD. The V and J ends lost 3 bases and 9 bases respectively, with 11 bases between them. The CDR3 is 12 residues long. CDR3 loop: CATSDPDSRQYF. CDR3 DNA sequence: TGTGCCACCAGTGATCCCGACTCGAGGCAGTACTTC.

This clonotype was seen a handful of times. The J gene is TRBJ2-1, the V gene TRBV11-2, with unresolved D. This CDR3 is 17 amino acids long. V was shortened by 1 base and J by 4 bases, with 17 bases between the two germline ends. Germline V gene lookup returns CDR1 SGHAT and CDR2 FQNNGV. CDR3 protein: CASSLVGPSVGYNEQFF. As DNA, the CDR3 is TGTGCCAGCAGCTTAGTGGGCCCTAGTGTTGGGTACAATGAGCAGTTCTTC.

The sample holds a few counts of this clonotype. The J gene is TRBJ2-1, the V gene TRBV20-1; tentative D call: TRBD2 (6 bases). The V gene lost 0 bases and the J gene lost 4 bases, with 10 bases spanning the gap. Germline V gene sequence: CDR1 DFQATT, CDR2 SNEGSKA (reference sequence). The CDR3 has 14 amino acids. CDR3 sequence reads: CSARDWGGYNEQFF. The DNA of the CDR3 is TGCAGTGCTAGAGATTGGGGAGGTTACAATGAGCAGTTCTTC.